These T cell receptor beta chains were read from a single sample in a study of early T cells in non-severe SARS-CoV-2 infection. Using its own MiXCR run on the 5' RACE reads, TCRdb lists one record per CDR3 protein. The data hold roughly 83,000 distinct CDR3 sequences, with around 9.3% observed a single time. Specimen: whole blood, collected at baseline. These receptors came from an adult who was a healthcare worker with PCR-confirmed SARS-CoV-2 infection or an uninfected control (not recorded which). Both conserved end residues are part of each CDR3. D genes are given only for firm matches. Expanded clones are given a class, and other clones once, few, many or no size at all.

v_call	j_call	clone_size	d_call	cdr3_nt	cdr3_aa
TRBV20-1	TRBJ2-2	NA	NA	TGCAGTGCTAGGGATAGCGGACGGTTTAACACCGGGGAGCTGTTTTTT	CSARDSGRFNTGELFF
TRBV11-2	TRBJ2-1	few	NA	TGTGCCAGCAGCTTTGAAGGGTTTGAGCAGTTCTTC	CASSFEGFEQFF
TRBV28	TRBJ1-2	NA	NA	TGTGCCAGCAGTTTATCAGGGTATGGCTACACCTTC	CASSLSGYGYTF
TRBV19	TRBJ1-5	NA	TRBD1	TGTGCCAGTAGTTTACAGGGGGCTTCTGACCCCGCCAATCAGCCCCAGCATTTT	CASSLQGASDPANQPQHF
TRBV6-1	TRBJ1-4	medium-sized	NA	TGTGCCAGCAGTGTTTTCGGAGCAAATGAAAAACTGTTTTTT	CASSVFGANEKLFF
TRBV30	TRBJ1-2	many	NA	TGTGCCTGGAACGAGGGTTACGGGAACTATGGCTACACCTTC	CAWNEGYGNYGYTF
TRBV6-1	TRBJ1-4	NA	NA	TGTGCCAGCAGTGAAAGGGGGAGGGATGAAAAACTGTTTTTT	CASSERGRDEKLFF
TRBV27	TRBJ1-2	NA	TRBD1	TGTGCCAGCAGTTCCAACCAGCCGGGACAGAGAAACTATGGCTACACCTTC	CASSSNQPGQRNYGYTF
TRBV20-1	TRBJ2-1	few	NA	TGCAGTGCTAAACCTAGCGCCAGCTCCTACAATGAGCAGTTCTTC	CSAKPSASSYNEQFF
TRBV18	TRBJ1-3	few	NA	TGTGCCAGCTCACCAAGCCCGGGGGGCGCCTCTGGAAACACCATATATTTT	CASSPSPGGASGNTIYF
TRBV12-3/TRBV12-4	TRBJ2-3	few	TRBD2	TGTGCCAGCAGTTTTAGCGGGGCGGAAGATACGCAGTATTTT	CASSFSGAEDTQYF
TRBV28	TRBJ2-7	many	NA	TGTGCCAGCAGTTTGAAGGGGGGGACCTACGAGCAGTACTTC	CASSLKGGTYEQYF
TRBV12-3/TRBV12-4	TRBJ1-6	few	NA	TGTGCCAGCAGTTTGAGGGGCGGCAATAATTCACCCCTCCACTTT	CASSLRGGNNSPLHF
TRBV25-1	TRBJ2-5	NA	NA	TGTGCCAGCAGTACAGACCGTACAGGGATTGTTGGGACCCAGTACTTC	CASSTDRTGIVGTQYF
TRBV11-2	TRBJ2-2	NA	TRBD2	TGTGCCAGCAGCTTCGCGGGAGGAGGCACCGGGGAGCTGTTTTTT	CASSFAGGGTGELFF
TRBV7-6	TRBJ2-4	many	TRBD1	TGTGCCAGCAGCAGTGGACAGGGGAGGGCAAACATTCAGTACTTC	CASSSGQGRANIQYF
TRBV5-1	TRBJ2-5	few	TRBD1	TGCGCCAGCAGCACAGGGGGCGGAGAGACCCAGTACTTC	CASSTGGGETQYF
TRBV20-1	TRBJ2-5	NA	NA	TGCAGTGCTTTGCGAGGAGCTGGGGGAGGAGAGACCCAGTACTTC	CSALRGAGGGETQYF
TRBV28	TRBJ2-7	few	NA	TGTGCCAGCAGTCCGGACAGTTACGAGCAGTACTTC	CASSPDSYEQYF
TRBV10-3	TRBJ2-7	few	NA	TGTGCCATCAGTGTAATACCTAGCGAGCTATTTTACGAGCAGTACTTC	CAISVIPSELFYEQYF
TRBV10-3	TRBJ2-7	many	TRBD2	TGTGCCATCAGTCCTGGGACTAGCGCCTACGAGCAGTACTTC	CAISPGTSAYEQYF
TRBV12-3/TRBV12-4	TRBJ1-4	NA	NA	TGTGCCAGCAGTTTTTCGGGGGTTGAAAAACTGTTTTTT	CASSFSGVEKLFF
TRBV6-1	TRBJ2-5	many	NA	TGTGCCAGCACCACTGTGAGGGGGGGACAAGAGACCCAGTACTTC	CASTTVRGGQETQYF
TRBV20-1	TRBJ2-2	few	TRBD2	TGCAGTGCTAGATTCATTCGGACTAGCGGGAGGGCCGAGAGCGGGGAGCTGTTTTTT	CSARFIRTSGRAESGELFF
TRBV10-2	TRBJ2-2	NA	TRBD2	TGCGCCAGCAGTGTTGGGAGGGAAGGGCACGACACCGGGGAGCTGTTTTTT	CASSVGREGHDTGELFF
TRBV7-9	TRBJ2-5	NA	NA	TGTGCCAGCAGCCAAGGCGGGGCTGGGGGGACCCAGTACTTC	CASSQGGAGGTQYF
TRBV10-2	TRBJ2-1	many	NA	TGCGCCAGCAGTGAGTCTCGAAATGAGCAGTTCTTC	CASSESRNEQFF
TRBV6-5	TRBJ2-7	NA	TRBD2	TGTGCCAGCAGTTACAGCGGGAGGGCCTCCTACGAGCAGTACTTC	CASSYSGRASYEQYF
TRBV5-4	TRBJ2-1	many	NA	TGTGCCAGCAGCTTTCGTCGGGAGATTAATGAGCAGTTCTTC	CASSFRREINEQFF
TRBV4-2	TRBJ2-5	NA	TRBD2	TGTGCCAGCAGCCGATCGACTAGCCGAGAGACCCAGTACTTC	CASSRSTSRETQYF
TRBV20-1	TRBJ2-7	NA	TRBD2	TGCAGTGCTAGAGATCCCAACATAGCGGGAGCCTACTACGAGCAGTACTTC	CSARDPNIAGAYYEQYF
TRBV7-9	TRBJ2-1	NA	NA	TGTGCCAGCAGCCGGGACGCCTACAATGAGCAGTTCTTC	CASSRDAYNEQFF
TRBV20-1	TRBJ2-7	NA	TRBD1	TGCAGTGCTAGACCACAGGGGTTCAACGAGCAGTACTTC	CSARPQGFNEQYF
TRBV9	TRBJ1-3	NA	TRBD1	TGTGCCAGCAGCTTTACAGGGGATTCTGGAAACACCATATATTTT	CASSFTGDSGNTIYF
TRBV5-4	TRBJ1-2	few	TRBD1	TGTGCCAGCAGCTCGCCCCCGGGTAGACAGGGGAATGGCTACACCTTC	CASSSPPGRQGNGYTF
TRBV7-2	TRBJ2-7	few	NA	TGTGCCAGCAGCTTAGGAACTAGCCGAACCTACGAGCAGTACTTC	CASSLGTSRTYEQYF
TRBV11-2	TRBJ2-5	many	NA	TGTGCCAGCAGCTTAGGGGCGGCAGGCCCAAAACTGACCCAGTACTTC	CASSLGAAGPKLTQYF
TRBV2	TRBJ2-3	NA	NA	TGTGCCAGCAGTGAAAGCCTTTACGATACGCAGTATTTT	CASSESLYDTQYF
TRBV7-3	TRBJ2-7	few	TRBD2	TGTGCCAGCAGCCGTGAGGGGGGACTAGCGGGACCAAGCTCCTACGAGCAGTACTTC	CASSREGGLAGPSSYEQYF
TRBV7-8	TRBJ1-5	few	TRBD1	TGTGCCAGCAGCTCCGGGGACAGACGCAATCAGCCCCAGCATTTT	CASSSGDRRNQPQHF
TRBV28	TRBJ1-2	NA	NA	TGTGCCAGCAGCTCAATGGCGGAGGGCTACACCTTC	CASSSMAEGYTF
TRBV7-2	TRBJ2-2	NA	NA	TGTGCCAGCACCCTGGGGCGAGCCAACACCGGGGAGCTGTTTTTT	CASTLGRANTGELFF
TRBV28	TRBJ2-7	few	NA	TGTGCCAGCAGTTTAAAGCCGGGGAGCGAGCAGTACTTC	CASSLKPGSEQYF
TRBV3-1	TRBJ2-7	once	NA	TGTGCCAGCAGCCAAGGTCACAGTCAGTACGAGCAGTACTTC	CASSQGHSQYEQYF
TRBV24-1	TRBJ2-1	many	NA	TGTGCCACCAGTGATTTGCCCTCCGCGGAGTTCAATGAGCAGTTCTTC	CATSDLPSAEFNEQFF
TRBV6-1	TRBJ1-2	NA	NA	TGTGCCAGCAGTTTTACAGAACTCGCTAACTATGGCTACACCTTC	CASSFTELANYGYTF
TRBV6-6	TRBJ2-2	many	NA	TGTGCCAGCAGTTACAATGCGGGGAGCACCGGGGAGCTGTTTTTT	CASSYNAGSTGELFF
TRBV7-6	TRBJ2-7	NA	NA	TGTGCCAGCAGCCCCCCAGCCGGGACGGGTTCCTACGAGCAGTACTTC	CASSPPAGTGSYEQYF
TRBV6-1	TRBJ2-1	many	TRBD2	TGTGCCAGCAGTGGAAAACTACGCGGACTAGCGGGGGACAATGAGCAGTTCTTC	CASSGKLRGLAGDNEQFF
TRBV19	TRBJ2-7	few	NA	TGTGCCAGTAGTATAGACGCCGGGACCGCGCCTTACGAGCAGTACTTC	CASSIDAGTAPYEQYF
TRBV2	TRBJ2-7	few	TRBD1	TGTGCCAGCACTAGACAGGGGTCCTACGAGCAGTACTTC	CASTRQGSYEQYF
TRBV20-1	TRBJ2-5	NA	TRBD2	TGCAGTGCCAGTCTAGCGGGAGGGATGATGGAGACCCAGTACTTC	CSASLAGGMMETQYF
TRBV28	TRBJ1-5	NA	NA	TGTGCCAGCAGATCTTCTGGGGTTACAGCGCAGCCCCAGCATTTT	CASRSSGVTAQPQHF
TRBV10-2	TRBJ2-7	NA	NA	TGCGCCAGCAGCAGGGACGGCCCCTACGAGCAGTACTTC	CASSRDGPYEQYF
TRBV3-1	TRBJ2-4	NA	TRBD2	TGTGCCAGCAGCCAAGATTTGGCTAGCGGGAGAACAATTCAGTACTTC	CASSQDLASGRTIQYF